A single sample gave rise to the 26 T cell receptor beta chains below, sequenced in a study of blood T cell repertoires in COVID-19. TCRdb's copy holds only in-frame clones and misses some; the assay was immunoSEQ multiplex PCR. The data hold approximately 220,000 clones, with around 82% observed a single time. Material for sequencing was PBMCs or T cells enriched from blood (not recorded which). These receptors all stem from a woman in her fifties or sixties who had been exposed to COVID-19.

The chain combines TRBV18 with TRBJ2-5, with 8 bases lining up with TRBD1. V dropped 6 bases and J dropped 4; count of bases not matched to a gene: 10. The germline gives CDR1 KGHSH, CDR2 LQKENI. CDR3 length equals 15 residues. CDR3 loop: CASSPTTGGLETQYF. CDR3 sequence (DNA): TGTGCCAGCTCGCCGACTACAGGGGGATTAGAGACCCAGTACTTC.

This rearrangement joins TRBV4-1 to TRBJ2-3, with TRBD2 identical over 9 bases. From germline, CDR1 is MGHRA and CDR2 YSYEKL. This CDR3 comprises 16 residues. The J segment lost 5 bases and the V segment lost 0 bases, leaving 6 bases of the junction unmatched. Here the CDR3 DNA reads TGCGCCAGCAGCCAAGAACCGGGACTAGCAAGAGATACGCAGTATTTT. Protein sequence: CASSQEPGLARDTQYF.

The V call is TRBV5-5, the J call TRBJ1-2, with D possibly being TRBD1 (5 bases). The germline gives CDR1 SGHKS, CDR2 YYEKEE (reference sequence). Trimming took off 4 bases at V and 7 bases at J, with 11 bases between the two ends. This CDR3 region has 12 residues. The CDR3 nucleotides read TGTGCCAGCAGCCACCGGGGGGTTGGCTACACCTTC. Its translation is CASSHRGVGYTF.

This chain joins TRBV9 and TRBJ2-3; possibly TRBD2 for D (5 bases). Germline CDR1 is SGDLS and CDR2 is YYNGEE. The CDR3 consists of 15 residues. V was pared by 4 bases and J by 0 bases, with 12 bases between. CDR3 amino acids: CASSRERTSTDTQYF. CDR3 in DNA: TGTGCCAGCAGCAGAGAGCGGACGAGCACAGATACGCAGTATTTT.

CDR3 protein: CASSASGSSHEQFF. In DNA form, the CDR3 reads TGCGCCAGCAGTGCTAGCGGCAGTTCCCATGAGCAGTTCTTC. This sequence joins TRBV10-2 and TRBJ2-1, with 7 bases fitting TRBD2. CDR1 is WSHSY, CDR2 SAAADI, per germline. CDR3 length: 14 amino acids. V shed 4 bases and J 8 bases; nucleotides not matched to a gene: 8.

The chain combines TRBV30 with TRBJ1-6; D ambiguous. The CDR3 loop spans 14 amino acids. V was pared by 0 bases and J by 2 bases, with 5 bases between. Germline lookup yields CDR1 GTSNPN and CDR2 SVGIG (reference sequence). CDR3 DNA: TGTGCCTGGAGTGTCGGTCCCTATAATTCACCCCTCCACTTT. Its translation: CAWSVGPYNSPLHF.

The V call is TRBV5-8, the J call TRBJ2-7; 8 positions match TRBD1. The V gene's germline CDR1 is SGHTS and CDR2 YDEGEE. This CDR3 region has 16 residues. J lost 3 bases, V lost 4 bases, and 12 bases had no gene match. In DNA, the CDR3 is TGTGCCAGCAGCCCAAAGAGCAGGGGGCCTTTCTACGAGCAGTACTTC. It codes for CASSPKSRGPFYEQYF.

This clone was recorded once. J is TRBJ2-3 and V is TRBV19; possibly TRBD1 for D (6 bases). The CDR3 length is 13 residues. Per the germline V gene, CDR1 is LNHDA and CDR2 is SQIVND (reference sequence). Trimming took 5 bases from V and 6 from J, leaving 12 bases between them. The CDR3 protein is CASSGTGRDTQYF. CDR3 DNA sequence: TGTGCCAGTAGTGGTACAGGGCGTGATACGCAGTATTTT. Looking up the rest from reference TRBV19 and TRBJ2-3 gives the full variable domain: DGGITQSPKYLFRKEGQNVTLSCEQNLNHDAMYWYRQDPGQGLRLIYYSQIVNDFQKGDIAEGYSVSREKKESFPLTVTSAQKNPTAFYLCASSGTGRDTQYFGPGTRLTVL.

CDR3 loop: CAGNAGGNQPQHF. The CDR3 DNA follows: TGTGCCGGGAACGCGGGGGGCAATCAGCCCCAGCATTTT. The chain joins TRBV6-5 to TRBJ1-5, with D maybe TRBD1 (5 bases). V lost 11 bases and J 2 bases, leaving 13 bases between the germline ends. The germline CDR1 and CDR2 sequences are MNHEY and SVGAGI. CDR3 length: 13 residues.

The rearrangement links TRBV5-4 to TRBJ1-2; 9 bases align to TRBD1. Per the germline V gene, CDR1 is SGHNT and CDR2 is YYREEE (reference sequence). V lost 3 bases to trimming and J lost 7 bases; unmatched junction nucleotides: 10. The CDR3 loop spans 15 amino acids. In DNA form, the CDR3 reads TGTGCCAGCAGCTCCACCGGGACAGGGTATAGTGGCTACACCTTC. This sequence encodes CASSSTGTGYSGYTF.

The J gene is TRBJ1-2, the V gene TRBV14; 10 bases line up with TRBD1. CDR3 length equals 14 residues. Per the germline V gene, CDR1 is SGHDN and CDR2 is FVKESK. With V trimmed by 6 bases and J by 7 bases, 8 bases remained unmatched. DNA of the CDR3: TGTGCCAGCAGTCCCGACAGGGGGCTAGGTGGCTACACCTTC. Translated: CASSPDRGLGGYTF.

This CDR3 is CASSQGSSDRFYGYTF. CDR3 nucleotide sequence: TGTGCCAGCAGCCAAGGGTCGAGCGACAGATTCTATGGCTACACCTTC. The chain links TRBV3-1 (or the pseudogene TRBV3-2) to TRBJ1-2, with TRBD1 as a possible D gene (5 bases). Germline-derived CDR1 and CDR2 are LGHDT and YNNKEL (reference sequence). The CDR3 has 16 residues. V dropped 1 base and J dropped 4 bases, with 16 bases sitting between them.

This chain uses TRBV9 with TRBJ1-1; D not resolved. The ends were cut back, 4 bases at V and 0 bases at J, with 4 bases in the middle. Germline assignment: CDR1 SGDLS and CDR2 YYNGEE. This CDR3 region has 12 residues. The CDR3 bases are TGTGCCAGCAGCCCTTTGAACACTGAAGCTTTCTTT. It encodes CASSPLNTEAFF. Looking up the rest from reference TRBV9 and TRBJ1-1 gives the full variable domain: DSGVTQTPKHLITATGQRVTLRCSPRSGDLSVYWYQQSLDQGLQFLIQYYNGEERAKGNILERFSAQQFPDLHSELNLSSLELGDSALYFCASSPLNTEAFFGQGTRLTVV.

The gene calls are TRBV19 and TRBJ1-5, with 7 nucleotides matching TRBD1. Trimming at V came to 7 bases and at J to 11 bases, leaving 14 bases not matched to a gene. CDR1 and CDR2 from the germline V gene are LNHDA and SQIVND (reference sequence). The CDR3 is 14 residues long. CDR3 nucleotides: TGTGCCAGTACTTTGGGGACAGTGTTAGGAGCCCAGCATTTT. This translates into CASTLGTVLGAQHF.

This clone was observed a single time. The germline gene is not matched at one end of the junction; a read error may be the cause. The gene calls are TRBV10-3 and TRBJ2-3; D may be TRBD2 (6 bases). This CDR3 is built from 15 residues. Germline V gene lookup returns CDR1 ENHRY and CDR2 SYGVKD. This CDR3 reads CATSSSRGTLDTQYF. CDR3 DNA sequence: TGTGCCACCAGTTCGAGTCGGGGGACGTTAGATACGCAGTATTTT.

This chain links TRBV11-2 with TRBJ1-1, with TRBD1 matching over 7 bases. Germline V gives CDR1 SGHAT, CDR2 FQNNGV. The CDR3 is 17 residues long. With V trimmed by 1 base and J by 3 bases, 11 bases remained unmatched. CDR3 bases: TGTGCCAGCAGCTTAGGTTACGACAGGGAGTCGGACACTGAAGCTTTCTTT. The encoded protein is CASSLGYDRESDTEAFF.

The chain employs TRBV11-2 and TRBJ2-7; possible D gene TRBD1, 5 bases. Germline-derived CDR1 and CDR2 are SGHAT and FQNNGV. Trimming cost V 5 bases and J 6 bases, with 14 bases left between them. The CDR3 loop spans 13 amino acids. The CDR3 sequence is CASSPDARGEQYF. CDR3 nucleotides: TGTGCCAGCAGCCCGGACGCAAGGGGCGAGCAGTACTTC.

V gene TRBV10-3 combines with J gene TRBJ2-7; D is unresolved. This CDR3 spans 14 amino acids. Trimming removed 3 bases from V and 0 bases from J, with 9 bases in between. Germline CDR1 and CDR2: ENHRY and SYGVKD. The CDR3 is CAISEVTSSYEQYF. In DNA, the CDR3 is TGTGCCATCAGTGAAGTCACGAGCTCCTACGAGCAGTACTTC.

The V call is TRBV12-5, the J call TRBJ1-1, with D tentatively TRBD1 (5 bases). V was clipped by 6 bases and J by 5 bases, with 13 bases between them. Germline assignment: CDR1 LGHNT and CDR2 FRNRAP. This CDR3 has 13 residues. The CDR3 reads CASGRGEGTEAFF. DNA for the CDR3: TGTGCTAGTGGACGAGGGGAGGGGACTGAAGCTTTCTTT.

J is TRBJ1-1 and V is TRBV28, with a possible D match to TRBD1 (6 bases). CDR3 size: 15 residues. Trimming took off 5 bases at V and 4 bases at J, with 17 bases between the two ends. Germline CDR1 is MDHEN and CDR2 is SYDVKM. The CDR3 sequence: CASSPPPGQTTEAFF. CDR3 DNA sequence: TGTGCCAGCAGTCCTCCTCCGGGACAAACCACTGAAGCTTTCTTT.

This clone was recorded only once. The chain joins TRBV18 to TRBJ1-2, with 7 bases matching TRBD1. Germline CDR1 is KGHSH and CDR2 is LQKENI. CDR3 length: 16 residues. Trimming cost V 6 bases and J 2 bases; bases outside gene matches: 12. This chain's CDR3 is CASSPKTTGLNYGYTF. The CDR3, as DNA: TGTGCCAGCTCCCCTAAGACGACAGGGCTGAACTATGGCTACACCTTC.

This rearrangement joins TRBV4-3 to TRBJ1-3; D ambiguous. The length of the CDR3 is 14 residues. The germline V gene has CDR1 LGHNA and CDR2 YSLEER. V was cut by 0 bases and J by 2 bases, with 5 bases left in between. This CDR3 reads CASSQDPAGNTIYF. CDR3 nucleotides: TGCGCCAGCAGCCAAGATCCGGCTGGAAACACCATATATTTT.

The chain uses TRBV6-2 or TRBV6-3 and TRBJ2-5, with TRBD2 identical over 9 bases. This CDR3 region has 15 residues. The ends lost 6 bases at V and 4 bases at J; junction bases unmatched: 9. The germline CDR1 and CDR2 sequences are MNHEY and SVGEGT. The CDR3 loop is CASSRSTSGSETQYF. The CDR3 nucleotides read TGTGCCAGCAGCCGTTCGACTAGCGGATCAGAGACCCAGTACTTC.

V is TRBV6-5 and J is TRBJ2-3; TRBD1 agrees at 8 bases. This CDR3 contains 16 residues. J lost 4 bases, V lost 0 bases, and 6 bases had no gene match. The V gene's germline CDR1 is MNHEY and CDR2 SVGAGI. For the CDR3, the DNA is TGTGCCAGCAGTTACTCAGGACAGGGTATTGCAGATACGCAGTATTTT. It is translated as CASSYSGQGIADTQYF.

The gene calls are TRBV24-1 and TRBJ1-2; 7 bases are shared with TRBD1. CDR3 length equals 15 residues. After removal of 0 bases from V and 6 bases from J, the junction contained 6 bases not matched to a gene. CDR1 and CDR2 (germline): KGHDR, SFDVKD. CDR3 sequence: CATSDLQTGEDGYTF. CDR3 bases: TGTGCCACCAGTGATTTGCAAACAGGGGAGGATGGCTACACCTTC.

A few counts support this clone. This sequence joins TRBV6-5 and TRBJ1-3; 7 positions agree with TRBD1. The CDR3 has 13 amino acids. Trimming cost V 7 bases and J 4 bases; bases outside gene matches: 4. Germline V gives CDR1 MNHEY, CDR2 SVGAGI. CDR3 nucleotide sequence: TGTGCCAGCATAAGGACAGGCGGAAACACCATATATTTT. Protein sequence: CASIRTGGNTIYF.